This T cell receptor beta chain is from a study of tumor-infiltrating lymphocytes in primary liver carcinoma. TCR beta cDNA was made from 450 to 500 ng total RNA with a constant-region primer. Construction of TCR beta libraries relied on three successive nested multiplex PCR rounds employing slightly modified ARM-PCR. TRBV1-TRBV30 forward and Cbeta reverse primers drove the first two roughly 11-cycle rounds. A single record per CDR3 protein comes from TCRdb applying MiXCR to the multiplex PCR reads. The sample records approximately 190,000 distinct CDR3 sequences, around 85% being singletons. This clonotype was seen ten or more times. Its antigen is unidentified. V lost 6 bases to trimming and J lost 5 bases, with 16 bases between them. This CDR3 spans 15 amino acids. Germline V gene sequence: CDR1 MNHNS, CDR2 SASEGT. Unsorted bulk tissue, about 17-33 mg of it, served as the source for co-extraction of RNA and DNA. Samples were taken from five separate regions (per tumor). More than 80% viable tumor cells made up every tumor sample.

Study outcomes and limitations: Tumor-adjacent and tumor-blood pairs shared a smaller degree of overlap than tumor region pairs. Significantly larger top-250-clone fractions were found in tumors than in blood (p = 0.039).

This chain connects TRBV6-1 to TRBJ2-2, with D perhaps being TRBD1 or TRBD2 (6 bases each). This clonotype was sampled from a man between 40 and 49 years old with primary liver carcinoma and hepatitis B virus infection. The sample taken for sequencing was tumor tissue from primary liver carcinoma. CDR3 amino acids: CASRSGGAGTGELFF. DNA for the CDR3: TGTGCCAGCAGGTCCGGGGGCGCGGGTACCGGGGAGCTGTTTTTT.